This TCR beta chain is drawn from a study of cytomegalovirus exposure and HLA in healthy donors. Whole-study context: Early released data had tens of millions of unique TCRs, all coming from HLA-typed donors. Findings of the study overall: Productive status was seen about 87% or about 30% of the time for most TCR beta V segments in an earlier analysis. A later analysis revealed that TCR association rates differed between HLA loci, peaking at DRB1 and bottoming out at HLA-C.

Worth noting for this clone: What it recognizes is unknown.

The CDR3 consists of 14 residues. CDR1 and CDR2 from the germline V gene are LNHDA and SQIVND (reference sequence). V lost 5 bases, J lost 6 bases, and 14 bases lay in between. The PCR contained 60 Vbeta and 13 Jbeta primers. Profiling relied on immunoSEQ multiplex PCR, and the TCRdb table lists in-frame clones only, not all of them. The data contain 45,000 to 75,000 clones, about 73% of them singletons. The source material was PBMCs. The V gene is TRBV19, the J gene TRBJ1-5, with D perhaps TRBD1 (5 bases). This TCR derives from a woman aged 60-70 years in good health and CMV-seropositive. CDR3 protein: CASSWTLDLQPQHF. Here the CDR3 DNA reads TGTGCCAGTAGTTGGACACTGGACCTTCAGCCCCAGCATTTT.